This T cell receptor beta chain stems from a study of CD8+ T cells in alopecia areata. Study background: Tofacitinib was given for 6 to 18 months, then stopped for 6 months. Regarding the study as a whole: Normal scalp showed lower clonality than lesional scalp, especially alopecia totalis/universalis.

Trimming shortened V by 7 bases and J by 0 bases, and 14 bases separated the two germline ends. The CDR3 consists of 15 residues. Germline V gene data show CDR1 as SNHLY and CDR2 as FYNNEI. cDNA reverse transcribed from extracted RNA served as the sequencing template. Measured with immunoSEQ multiplex PCR; TCRdb has only the in-frame clones, and not every one. This table has hundreds of thousands of clones, roughly two thirds appearing once. Comment on this clone: What it binds is not known.

The chain has TRBV2 and TRBJ2-3; D is undetermined. The source material was CD4+ T cells sorted from blood, sampled at week 0. The TCR was taken from a human donor with alopecia areata. Here the CDR3 DNA reads TGTGCCAGCACACGGTCTGCTACTAGCACAGATACGCAGTATTTT. It specifies CASTRSATSTDTQYF.